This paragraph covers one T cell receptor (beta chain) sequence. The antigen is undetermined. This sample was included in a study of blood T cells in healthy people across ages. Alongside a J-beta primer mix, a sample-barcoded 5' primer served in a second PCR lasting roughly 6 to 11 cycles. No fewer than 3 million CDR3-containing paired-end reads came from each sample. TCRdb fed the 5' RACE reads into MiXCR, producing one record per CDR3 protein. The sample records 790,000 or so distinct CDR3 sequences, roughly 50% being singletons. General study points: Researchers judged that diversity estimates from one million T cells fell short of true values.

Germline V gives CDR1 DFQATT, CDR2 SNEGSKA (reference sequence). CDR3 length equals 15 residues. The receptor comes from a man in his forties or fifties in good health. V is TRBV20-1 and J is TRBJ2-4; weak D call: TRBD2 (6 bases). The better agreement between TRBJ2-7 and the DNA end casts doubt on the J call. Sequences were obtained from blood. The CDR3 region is CSAPWVGGSGREQYF. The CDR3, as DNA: TGCAGTGCCCCCTGGGTGGGAGGTTCAGGACGCGAGCAGTACTTC.